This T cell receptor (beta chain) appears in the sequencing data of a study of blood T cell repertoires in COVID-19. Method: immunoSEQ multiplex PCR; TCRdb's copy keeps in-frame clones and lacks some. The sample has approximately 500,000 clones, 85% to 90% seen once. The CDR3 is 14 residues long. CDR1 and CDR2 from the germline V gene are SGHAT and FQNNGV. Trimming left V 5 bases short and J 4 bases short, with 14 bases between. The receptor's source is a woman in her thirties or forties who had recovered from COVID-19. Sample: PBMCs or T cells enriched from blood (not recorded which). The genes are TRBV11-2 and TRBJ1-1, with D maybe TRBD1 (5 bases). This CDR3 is CASSLLRQGTEAFF. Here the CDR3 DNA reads TGTGCCAGCAGCCTTCTTCGGCAGGGCACTGAAGCTTTCTTT.